The 22 T cell receptor beta chains below come from one sample, sequenced in a study of blood T cell repertoires in COVID-19. Libraries were prepared by immunoSEQ multiplex PCR; TCRdb keeps only in-frame clonotypes and omits some of them. Of about 280,000 clones in the sample, around 85% were seen once. Sequencing used PBMCs or T cells enriched from blood (not recorded which). The receptors here all came from a woman aged 45-65 years who had recovered from COVID-19.

The chain has TRBV7-3 and TRBJ2-6; D might be TRBD1 (6 bases). Trimming pared 2 bases from V and 4 bases from J, leaving 9 bases between. The CDR3 is made up of 15 amino acids. CDR1 and CDR2 from the germline V gene are SGHTA and FQGTGA. The CDR3 region has the DNA TGTGCCAGCAGCTTACAGGGGAACGGGGCCAACGTCCTGACTTTC. Translation: CASSLQGNGANVLTF.

This clone occurred a few times. For the CDR3, the DNA is TGCGCCAGCAGCCGGACAGGCCGGGTAGAGGCTTACGAGCAGTACTTC. Translation: CASSRTGRVEAYEQYF. This chain uses TRBV5-1 with TRBJ2-7, with 7 nucleotides matching TRBD1. This CDR3 contains 16 residues. The junction had 14 bases not matched to a gene; V was cut back by 4 bases and J by 4 bases. CDR1 is SGHRS, CDR2 YFSETQ, per germline.

This clone showed up just a few times. The genes are TRBV5-5 and TRBJ1-1; D possibly corresponds to TRBD1 (6 bases). The CDR3 is 16 residues long. Germline loops: CDR1 SGHKS, CDR2 YYEKEE (reference sequence). V lost 5 bases, J lost 5 bases, and 22 bases lay in between. This CDR3 reads CASRGHGAGVQTEAFF. The CDR3 DNA follows: TGTGCCAGCAGGGGACATGGGGCGGGAGTTCAAACTGAAGCTTTCTTT.

V usage is TRBV5-4 and J usage is TRBJ1-1, with D possibly TRBD1 on 5 matching bases. This CDR3 region has 15 residues. V lost 4 bases and J 5 bases, leaving 18 bases between the germline ends. The V gene's germline CDR1 is SGHNT and CDR2 YYREEE (reference sequence). The CDR3 nucleotides are TGTGCCAGCAGCCGCGGACAAGTGGCGGTGACTGAAGCTTTCTTT. Amino acids: CASSRGQVAVTEAFF.

This clone came up a few times. The chain couples TRBV2 to TRBJ1-2; possibly TRBD1 for D (6 bases). Germline loops: CDR1 SNHLY, CDR2 FYNNEI. CDR3 length: 12 amino acids. The V end lost 5 bases, the J end lost 8 bases, and 12 bases lay between the germline ends. The CDR3 spells CASSRQAFGYTF. In nucleotides, the CDR3 is TGTGCCAGCAGTCGACAGGCATTCGGCTACACCTTC.

The chain links TRBV2 to TRBJ2-3; 7 bases fit TRBD1. The CDR3 runs 17 residues. The trim removed 4 bases at V and 0 bases at J, leaving 10 bases unmatched. The germline V gene has CDR1 SNHLY and CDR2 FYNNEI. As DNA, the CDR3 is TGTGCCAGCAGTGGGGTACAGGGGATTCCTAGCACAGATACGCAGTATTTT. Translation gives CASSGVQGIPSTDTQYF.

The chain is built from TRBV5-8 and TRBJ1-2; tentatively, D is TRBD1 (5 bases). V dropped 0 bases and J dropped 5 bases, with 11 bases sitting between them. The V gene's germline CDR1 is SGHTS and CDR2 YDEGEE. The CDR3 spans 14 residues. The CDR3 DNA reads as TGTGCCAGCAGCTTGGTCGTCAGGACATATGGCTACACCTTC. Its translation: CASSLVVRTYGYTF.

The genes are TRBV30 and TRBJ1-3, with D possibly TRBD1 on 5 matching bases. Germline CDR1 reads GTSNPN; CDR2 reads SVGIG (reference sequence). This CDR3 region has 14 residues. The V end lost 4 bases, the J end lost 0 bases, and 10 bases lay between the germline ends. The CDR3 coding sequence is TGTGCCTGGACAGGGCATAGCTCTGGAAACACCATATATTTT. Protein: CAWTGHSSGNTIYF.

The chain is built from TRBV6-6 and TRBJ1-1; weak D call: TRBD1 (5 bases). Germline CDR1 MNHNY, CDR2 SVGAGI (reference sequence). Trimming removed 8 bases at V and 6 bases at J, with 16 bases between. The CDR3 has 13 amino acids. The CDR3 reads CASGKQVKAEAFF. The CDR3 DNA is TGTGCCAGCGGTAAACAGGTAAAGGCTGAAGCTTTCTTT.

This chain links TRBV6-4 with TRBJ1-2; no definite D call. Germline V gene lookup returns CDR1 MRHNA and CDR2 SNTAGT. The CDR3 covers 15 residues. Trimming pared 0 bases from V and 8 bases from J, leaving 16 bases between. The CDR3 DNA reads as TGTGCCAGCAGTGACTCGAGTCGTCAGGCCGGAGGCTACACCTTC. Its translation: CASSDSSRQAGGYTF.

This chain joins TRBV25-1 and TRBJ2-7, with TRBD2 as a possible D gene (5 bases). Trimming took 3 bases from V and 2 from J, leaving 11 bases between them. Germline V gives CDR1 MGHDK, CDR2 SYGVNS. The CDR3 has 14 residues. The CDR3 protein is CASSEEATTYEQYF. The CDR3 nucleotides are TGTGCCAGCAGTGAGGAGGCCACAACCTACGAGCAGTACTTC.

The genes are TRBV7-6 and TRBJ1-4; the D gene is possibly TRBD1 (6 bases). Deletions cut 4 bases from V and 3 bases from J, with 12 bases between. The CDR3 is made up of 15 amino acids. Germline CDR1 and CDR2: SGHVS and FNYEAQ. CDR3 sequence reads: CASSSNRAANEKLFF. The CDR3, as DNA: TGTGCCAGCAGCTCAAACAGGGCGGCTAATGAAAAACTGTTTTTT.

The sample holds one count of this clone. The gene calls are TRBV25-1 and TRBJ2-3; 7 bases match TRBD1. Germline V gives CDR1 MGHDK, CDR2 SYGVNS. The CDR3 loop spans 16 amino acids. V lost 6 bases, J lost 1 base, and 10 bases stayed unmatched. DNA for the CDR3: TGTGCCAGCAGCTCCGACAGGGCGCGGGGCACAGATACGCAGTATTTT. Translated: CASSSDRARGTDTQYF.

V is TRBV29-1 and J is TRBJ2-3, with 12 bases that match TRBD1. V shed 5 bases, J shed 5 bases, and the junction held 5 bases outside the gene matches. There are 14 residues in the CDR3. Germline V gives CDR1 SQVTM, CDR2 ANQGSEA. CDR3 sequence (DNA): TGCAGCGTTTTCGGGACAGGGGGCGGAGATACGCAGTATTTT. Residues: CSVFGTGGGDTQYF.

This clone was observed once. This chain links TRBV2 with TRBJ2-3; 8 nucleotides match TRBD1. There are 13 residues in the CDR3. The germline V gene has CDR1 SNHLY and CDR2 FYNNEI. The V gene end was trimmed by 4 bases and the J gene end by 3 bases; junction bases not matched to a gene: 0. The CDR3 DNA follows: TGTGCCAGCAGTGGGACAGGGACAGATACGCAGTATTTT. Amino acids: CASSGTGTDTQYF. The full variable domain, rest sourced from reference TRBV2 and TRBJ2-3, is EPEVTQTPSHQVTQMGQEVILRCVPISNHLYFYWYRQILGQKVEFLVSFYNNEISEKSEIFDDQFSVERPDGSNFTLKIRSTKLEDSAMYFCASSGTGTDTQYFGPGTRLTVL.

This clone has more than one count but fewer than ten. The gene calls are TRBV3-1 (or the pseudogene TRBV3-2) and TRBJ1-3, with TRBD1 identical over 10 bases. The CDR3 length is 15 residues. The junction had 4 bases not matched to a gene; V was cut back by 4 bases and J by 4 bases. Germline loops: CDR1 LGHDT, CDR2 YNNKEL (reference sequence). CDR3 coding DNA: TGTGCCAGCAGCCTGGGACAGGGGTCGGGAAACACCATATATTTT. Translation: CASSLGQGSGNTIYF.

The chain carries TRBV6-6 and TRBJ2-5, with D uncertain. The V gene lost 7 bases and the J gene lost 5 bases, with 8 bases spanning the gap. The CDR3 has 11 amino acids. Germline V gives CDR1 MNHNY, CDR2 SVGAGI (reference sequence). In DNA form, the CDR3 reads TGTGCCAGCACCCAGATGGAGACCCAGTACTTC. Translation: CASTQMETQYF.

The J gene is TRBJ1-5, the V gene TRBV19; D is undetermined. CDR3 length equals 12 residues. Per the germline V gene, CDR1 is LNHDA and CDR2 is SQIVND (reference sequence). Trimming removed 5 bases from V and 6 bases from J, with 8 bases in between. CDR3: CASSPRGQPQHF. The CDR3 DNA is TGTGCCAGTAGTCCCCGGGGTCAGCCCCAGCATTTT.

The chain recombines TRBV3-1 (or the pseudogene TRBV3-2) with TRBJ2-7, with 11 bases matching TRBD2. Germline V CDR1 and CDR2: LGHDT, YNNKEL (reference sequence). There are 20 residues in the CDR3. J gave up 4 bases and V 4 bases, and 21 bases lay outside the gene matches. The CDR3 bases are TGTGCCAGCAGCCTCCAACTGGCCTGGCTAGCGGGAGGTCCAGGATACGAGCAGTACTTC. It encodes CASSLQLAWLAGGPGYEQYF.

The genes are TRBV10-3 and TRBJ2-1; D tentatively fits TRBD1 or TRBD2 (9 bases each). The CDR3 contains 19 residues. V lost 5 bases and J lost 3, with 26 bases in between. CDR1 ENHRY and CDR2 SYGVKD come from the germline V gene. The CDR3, as DNA: TGTGCCATCAGTTATACAGGGGGCGTAGCGGGAGACCTCTACAATGAGCAGTTCTTC. This codes for CAISYTGGVAGDLYNEQFF.

J is TRBJ2-1 and V is TRBV30; D gene unclear. V was shortened by 3 bases and J by 10 bases, with 10 bases between the two germline ends. Germline CDR1 reads GTSNPN; CDR2 reads SVGIG (reference sequence). There are 11 residues in the CDR3. This CDR3 reads CAWSASTEQFF. CDR3 coding DNA: TGTGCCTGGAGCGCTTCGACAGAGCAGTTCTTC.

V and J are TRBV28 and TRBJ1-4; D is ambiguous. Trimming removed 1 base at V and 8 bases at J, with 5 bases between. Looked up from germline, CDR1 is MDHEN and CDR2 is SYDVKM. CDR3 length: 12 residues. CDR3 DNA: TGTGCCAGCAGTTTATCCCCGGAAAAACTGTTTTTT. This encodes CASSLSPEKLFF. Full variable domain (outside the CDR3, taken from reference TRBV28 and TRBJ1-4): DVKVTQSSRYLVKRTGEKVFLECVQDMDHENMFWYRQDPGLGLRLIYFSYDVKMKEKGDIPEGYSVSREKKERFSLILESASTNQTSMYLCASSLSPEKLFFGSGTQLSVL.